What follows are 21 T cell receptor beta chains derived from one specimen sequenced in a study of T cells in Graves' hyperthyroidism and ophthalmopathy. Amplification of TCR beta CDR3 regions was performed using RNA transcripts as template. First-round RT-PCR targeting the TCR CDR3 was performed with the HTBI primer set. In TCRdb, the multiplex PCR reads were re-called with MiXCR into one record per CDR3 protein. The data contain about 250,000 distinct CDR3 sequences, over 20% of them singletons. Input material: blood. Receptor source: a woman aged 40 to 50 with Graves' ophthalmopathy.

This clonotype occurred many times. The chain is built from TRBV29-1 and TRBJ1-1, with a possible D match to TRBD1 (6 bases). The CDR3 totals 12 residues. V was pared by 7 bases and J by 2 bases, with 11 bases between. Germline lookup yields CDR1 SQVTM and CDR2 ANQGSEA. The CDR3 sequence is CSARDINTEAFF. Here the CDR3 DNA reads TGCAGCGCACGGGACATAAACACTGAAGCTTTCTTT.

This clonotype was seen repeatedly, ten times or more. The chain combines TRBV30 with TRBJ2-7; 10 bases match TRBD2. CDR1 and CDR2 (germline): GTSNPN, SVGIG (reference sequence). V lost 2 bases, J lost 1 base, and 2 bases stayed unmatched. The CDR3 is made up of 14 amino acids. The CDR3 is CAWSSSGGSYEQYF. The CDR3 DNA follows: TGTGCCTGGAGTTCTAGCGGGGGTTCCTACGAGCAGTACTTC.

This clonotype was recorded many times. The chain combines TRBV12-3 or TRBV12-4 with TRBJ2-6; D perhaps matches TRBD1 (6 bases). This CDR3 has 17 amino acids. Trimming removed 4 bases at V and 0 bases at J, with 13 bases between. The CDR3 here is CASSYNRDFSGANVLTF. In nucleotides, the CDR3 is TGTGCCAGCAGTTACAACAGGGATTTCTCTGGGGCCAACGTCCTGACTTTC.

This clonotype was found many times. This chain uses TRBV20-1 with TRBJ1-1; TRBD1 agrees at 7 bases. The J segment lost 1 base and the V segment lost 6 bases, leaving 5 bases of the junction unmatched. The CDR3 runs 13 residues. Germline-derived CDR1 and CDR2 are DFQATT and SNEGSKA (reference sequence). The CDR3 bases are TGCAGTGCCCTGGGACAGCGGAACACTGAAGCTTTCTTT. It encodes CSALGQRNTEAFF.

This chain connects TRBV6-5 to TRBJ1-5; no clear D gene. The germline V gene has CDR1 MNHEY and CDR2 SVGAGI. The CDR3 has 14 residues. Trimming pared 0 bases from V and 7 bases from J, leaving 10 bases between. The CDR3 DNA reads TGTGCCAGCAGTTACTCGTCTTCTTTACAGCCCCAGCATTTT. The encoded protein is CASSYSSSLQPQHF.

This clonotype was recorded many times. The CDR3 here is CASSTRLTSVQETQYF. CDR3 DNA: TGTGCCAGCAGCACCCGACTCACTAGCGTTCAAGAGACCCAGTACTTC. V gene TRBV7-9 combines with J gene TRBJ2-5; 7 nucleotides line up with TRBD2. V dropped 5 bases and J dropped 2; count of bases not matched to a gene: 11. The CDR3 spans 16 residues. Per the germline V gene, CDR1 is SEHNR and CDR2 is FQNEAQ (reference sequence).

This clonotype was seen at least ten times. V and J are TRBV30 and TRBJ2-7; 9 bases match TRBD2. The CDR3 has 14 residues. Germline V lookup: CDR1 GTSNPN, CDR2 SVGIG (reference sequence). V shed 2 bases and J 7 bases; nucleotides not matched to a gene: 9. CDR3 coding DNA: TGTGCCTGGAGTATGGGGACTAGCTCGTGGGAGCAGTACTTC. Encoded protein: CAWSMGTSSWEQYF.

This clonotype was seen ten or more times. The CDR3: CASIGVAGSTGELFF. The CDR3 coding sequence is TGTGCCAGCATCGGAGTAGCGGGATCTACCGGGGAGCTGTTTTTT. The chain carries TRBV6-1 and TRBJ2-2, with 8 nucleotides matching TRBD2. CDR1 and CDR2 (germline): MNHNS, SASEGT. The CDR3 covers 15 residues. The V gene end was trimmed by 7 bases and the J gene end by 5 bases; junction bases not matched to a gene: 9.

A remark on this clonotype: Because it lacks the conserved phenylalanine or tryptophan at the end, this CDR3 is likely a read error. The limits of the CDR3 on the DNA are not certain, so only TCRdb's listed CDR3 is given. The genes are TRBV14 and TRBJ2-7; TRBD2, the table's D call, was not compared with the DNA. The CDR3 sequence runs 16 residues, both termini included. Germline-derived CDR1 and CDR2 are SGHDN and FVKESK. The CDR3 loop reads CASSHRVASGNYEQCL.

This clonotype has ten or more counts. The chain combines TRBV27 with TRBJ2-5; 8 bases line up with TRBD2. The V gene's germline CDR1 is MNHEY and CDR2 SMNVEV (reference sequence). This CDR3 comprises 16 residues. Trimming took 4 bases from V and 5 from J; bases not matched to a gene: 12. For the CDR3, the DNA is TGTGCCAGCAGTTCTCGGTTAGTTAGCGGGAAGGAGACCCAGTACTTC. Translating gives CASSSRLVSGKETQYF.

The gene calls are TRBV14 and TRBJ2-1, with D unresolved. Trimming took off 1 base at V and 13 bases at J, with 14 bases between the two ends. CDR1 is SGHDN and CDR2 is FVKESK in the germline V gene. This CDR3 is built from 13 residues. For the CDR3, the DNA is TGTGCCAGCAGCCAAGTCGGCTCCACATTACAGTTCTTC. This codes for CASSQVGSTLQFF.

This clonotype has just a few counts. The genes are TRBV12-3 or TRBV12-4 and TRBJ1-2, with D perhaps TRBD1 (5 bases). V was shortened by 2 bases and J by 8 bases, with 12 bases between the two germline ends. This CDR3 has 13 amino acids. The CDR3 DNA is TGTGCCAGCAGTTTAAGATTGGGGGAGGGCTACACCTTC. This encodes CASSLRLGEGYTF.

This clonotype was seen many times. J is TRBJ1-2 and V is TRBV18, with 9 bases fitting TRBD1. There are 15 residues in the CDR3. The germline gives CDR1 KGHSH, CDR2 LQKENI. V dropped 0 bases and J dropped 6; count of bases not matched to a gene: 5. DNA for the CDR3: TGTGCCAGCTCACCACCGGTGGGACAGGGTCATGGCTACACCTTC. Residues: CASSPPVGQGHGYTF.

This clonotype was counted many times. The CDR3 DNA follows: TGTGCCAGCACGTTAGCCCTAGAGCAGTACTTC. Translating it yields CASTLALEQYF. This chain connects TRBV2 to TRBJ2-7; D is uncertain. Trimming pared 7 bases from V and 7 bases from J, leaving 11 bases between. This CDR3 comprises 11 residues. Germline CDR1 is SNHLY and CDR2 is FYNNEI.

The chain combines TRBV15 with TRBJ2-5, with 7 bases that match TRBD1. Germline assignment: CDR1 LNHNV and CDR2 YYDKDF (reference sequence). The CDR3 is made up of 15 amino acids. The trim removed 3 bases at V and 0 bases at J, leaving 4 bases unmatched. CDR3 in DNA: TGTGCCACCAGCAGCGGGACAGCCGACCAAGAGACCCAGTACTTC. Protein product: CATSSGTADQETQYF.

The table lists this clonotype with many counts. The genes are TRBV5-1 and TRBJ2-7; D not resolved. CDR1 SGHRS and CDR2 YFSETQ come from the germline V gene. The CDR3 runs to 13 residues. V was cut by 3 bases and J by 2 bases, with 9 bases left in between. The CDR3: CASSSAATYEQYF. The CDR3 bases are TGCGCCAGCAGCTCGGCTGCAACCTACGAGCAGTACTTC. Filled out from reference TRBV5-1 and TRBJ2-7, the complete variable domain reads KAGVTQTPRYLIKTRGQQVTLSCSPISGHRSVSWYQQTPGQGLQFLFEYFSETQRNKGNFPGRFSGRQFSNSRSEMNVSTLELGDSALYLCASSSAATYEQYFGPGTRLTVT.

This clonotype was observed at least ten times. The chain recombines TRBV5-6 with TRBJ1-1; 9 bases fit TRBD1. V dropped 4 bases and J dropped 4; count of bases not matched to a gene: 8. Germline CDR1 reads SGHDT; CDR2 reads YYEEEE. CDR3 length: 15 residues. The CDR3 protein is CASSVAGTGSTEAFF. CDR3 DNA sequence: TGTGCCAGCAGCGTCGCCGGGACAGGGTCCACTGAAGCTTTCTTT.

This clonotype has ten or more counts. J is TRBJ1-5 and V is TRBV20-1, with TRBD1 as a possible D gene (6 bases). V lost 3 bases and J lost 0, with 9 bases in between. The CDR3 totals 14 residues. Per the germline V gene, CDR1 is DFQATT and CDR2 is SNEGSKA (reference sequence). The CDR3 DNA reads TGCAGTGCTAGGGGGGCAGGTAGCAATCAGCCCCAGCATTTT. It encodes CSARGAGSNQPQHF.

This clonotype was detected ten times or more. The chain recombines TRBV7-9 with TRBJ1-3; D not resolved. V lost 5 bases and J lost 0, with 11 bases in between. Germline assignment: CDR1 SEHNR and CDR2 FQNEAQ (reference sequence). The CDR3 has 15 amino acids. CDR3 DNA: TGTGCCAGCAGCCCGTCGATTATCTCTGGAAACACCATATATTTT. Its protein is CASSPSIISGNTIYF.

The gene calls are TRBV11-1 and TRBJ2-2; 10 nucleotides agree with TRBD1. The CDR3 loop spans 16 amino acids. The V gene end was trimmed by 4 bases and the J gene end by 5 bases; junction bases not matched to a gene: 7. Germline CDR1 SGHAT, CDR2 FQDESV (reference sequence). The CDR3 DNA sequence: TGTGCCAGCAGCTGGGACCGGACAGGGGGGACCGGGGAGCTGTTTTTT. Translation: CASSWDRTGGTGELFF.

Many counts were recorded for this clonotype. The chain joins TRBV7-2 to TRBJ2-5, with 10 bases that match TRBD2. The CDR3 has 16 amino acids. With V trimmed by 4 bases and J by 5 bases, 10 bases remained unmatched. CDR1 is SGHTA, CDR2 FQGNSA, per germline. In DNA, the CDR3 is TGTGCCAGCAGCTCATTAGGGACTAGCGCGGGGGAGACCCAGTACTTC. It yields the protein CASSSLGTSAGETQYF.